This entry is about one T cell receptor (beta chain). Its specificity is unknown. The data originate from a study of human thymus T cells. Using immunoSEQ multiplex PCR, the repertoire was profiled, and TCRdb retains in-frame clones only, with some absent. The profile shows roughly 130,000 clones, around 94% of them singletons. Resections from corrective heart surgery provided thymus tissue. Corrective surgery for congenital heart defects was being performed on the healthy Finnish infants who were the donors. General observations from the study: Seemingly biased V and J gene usage marked thymic and blood repertoires. Related work showed strongly overlapping thymic repertoires across unrelated individuals.

Sequences were obtained from thymus tissue. The source is a boy younger than two with a congenital heart defect but otherwise immunologically healthy.

CDR3 coding DNA: TGTGCCAGCAGCTTAGGGCGTCCCTCTGGGGCCAACGTCCTGACTTTC. This translates into CASSLGRPSGANVLTF. The V gene is TRBV7-9, the J gene TRBJ2-6; no clear D. Germline CDR1 and CDR2: SEHNR and FQNEAQ (reference sequence). The V end was cut by 1 base, the J end by 0 bases, with 7 bases between. This CDR3 has 16 residues.